The 14 T cell receptor beta chains given below trace back to one sample, sequenced in a study of blood T cells in healthy people across ages. A second PCR, run for roughly 7 to 12 cycles, used a sample-barcoded 5' primer plus a J-beta primer mix. TCRdb passed the 5' RACE reads through MiXCR, listing each CDR3 protein once. The sample has roughly 800,000 distinct CDR3 sequences, over 45% seen once. Source material: blood. Receptor source: a man younger than 40 in good health.

The chain combines TRBV20-1 with TRBJ2-5; D call uncertain. The CDR3 loop spans 14 amino acids. The germline V gene encodes CDR1 DFQATT and CDR2 SNEGSKA (reference sequence). The V end was cut by 2 bases, the J end by 5 bases, with 15 bases between. The CDR3, as DNA: TGCAGTGCTAGAAAACAGATCCGCCGGGAGACCCAGTACTTC. The encoded protein is CSARKQIRRETQYF.

This chain joins TRBV6-5 and TRBJ2-1; D may be TRBD1 or TRBD2 (5 bases each). Trimming took off 6 bases at V and 4 bases at J, with 16 bases between the two ends. There are 15 residues in the CDR3. CDR1 is MNHEY and CDR2 is SVGAGI in the germline V gene. The CDR3 loop is CASRRREGFYNEQFF. The CDR3 nucleotides read TGTGCCAGCAGACGGCGAGAGGGGTTTTACAATGAGCAGTTCTTC.

This chain joins TRBV29-1 and TRBJ2-1; D might be TRBD1 (6 bases). The CDR3 consists of 14 residues. V dropped 5 bases and J dropped 9 bases, with 20 bases sitting between them. In germline, CDR1 is SQVTM, CDR2 ANQGSEA. The CDR3 nucleotides are TGCAGCGTTTGGGCAGGGGAATATGGAAGTGAGCAGTTCTTC. As protein: CSVWAGEYGSEQFF.

This chain connects TRBV27 to TRBJ2-5; D is undetermined. The CDR3 loop spans 14 amino acids. V was cut by 3 bases and J by 0 bases, with 8 bases left in between. Germline lookup yields CDR1 MNHEY and CDR2 SMNVEV (reference sequence). The CDR3: CASSLYQYQETQYF. The CDR3, as DNA: TGTGCCAGCAGTTTGTACCAGTACCAAGAGACCCAGTACTTC.

This clonotype appeared a few times. This chain joins TRBV11-2 and TRBJ2-1; 8 nucleotides match TRBD1. The junction had 7 bases not matched to a gene; V was cut back by 5 bases and J by 4 bases. Germline V lookup: CDR1 SGHAT, CDR2 FQNNGV. The CDR3 is made up of 15 amino acids. The CDR3: CASSPDRAGYNEQFF. The CDR3 DNA reads TGTGCCAGCAGCCCGGACAGGGCCGGATACAATGAGCAGTTCTTC.

This clonotype has more than one count but fewer than ten. The chain has TRBV9 and TRBJ2-1, with TRBD2 as a possible D gene (7 bases). This CDR3 has 13 amino acids. V lost 5 bases and J 7 bases, leaving 13 bases between the germline ends. Germline V CDR1 and CDR2: SGDLS, YYNGEE. The CDR3 loop is CASSEGGGNEQFF. The CDR3 DNA sequence: TGTGCCAGCAGTGAGGGGGGGGGTAATGAGCAGTTCTTC.

V gene TRBV28 combines with J gene TRBJ2-4; D is unresolved. CDR3 length: 14 residues. V was trimmed by 7 bases and J by 7 bases, leaving 17 bases between them. Germline CDR1 is MDHEN and CDR2 is SYDVKM. CDR3 DNA sequence: TGTGCCAGCACGGAACTCTGGCTAGGGAACATTCAGTACTTC. Residues: CASTELWLGNIQYF.

The genes are TRBV7-9 and TRBJ1-2; D gene unclear. The V and J ends lost 3 bases and 8 bases respectively, with 10 bases between them. The CDR3 runs to 12 residues. Germline V CDR1 and CDR2: SEHNR, FQNEAQ (reference sequence). The CDR3 sequence: CASSFATEGYTF. The CDR3 DNA follows: TGTGCCAGCAGCTTCGCGACGGAAGGCTACACCTTC.

In DNA, the CDR3 is TGCAGTGCTGTCCGGGACAGGGGGCACGAGCAGTACTTC. Its translation: CSAVRDRGHEQYF. The chain recombines TRBV20-1 with TRBJ2-5; 12 bases agree with TRBD1. TRBJ2-7 matches the DNA end more closely, so the J call is doubtful. The CDR3 covers 13 residues. CDR1 is DFQATT, CDR2 SNEGSKA, per germline (reference sequence).

The gene calls are TRBV3-1 and TRBJ2-3; 8 bases match TRBD1. The CDR3 is 14 amino acids. Trimming at V came to 4 bases and at J to 5 bases, leaving 5 bases not matched to a gene. CDR1 is LGHDT and CDR2 is YNNKEL in the germline V gene (reference sequence). The CDR3, as DNA: TGTGCCAGCAGCCGCACAGGGGGAGGAGATACGCAGTATTTT. Translation gives CASSRTGGGDTQYF.

This clonotype was seen more than once but under ten times. The gene calls are TRBV7-9 and TRBJ2-1; D remains unclear. V was shortened by 2 bases and J by 14 bases, with 10 bases between the two germline ends. This CDR3 contains 11 residues. The germline gives CDR1 SEHNR, CDR2 FQNEAQ (reference sequence). The CDR3 protein is CASSLNQKEFF. The DNA of the CDR3 is TGTGCCAGCAGCTTAAACCAAAAGGAGTTCTTC. Drawing the rest from reference TRBV7-9 and TRBJ2-1, the complete variable domain is DTGVSQNPRHKITKRGQNVTFRCDPISEHNRLYWYRQTLGQGPEFLTYFQNEAQLEKSRLLSDRFSAERPKGSFSTLEIQRTEQGDSAMYLCASSLNQKEFFGPGTRLTVL.

This clonotype was seen a few times. The V gene is TRBV18, the J gene TRBJ2-7; D remains ambiguous. The germline V gene encodes CDR1 KGHSH and CDR2 LQKENI. V was shortened by 2 bases and J by 2 bases, with 13 bases between the two germline ends. The CDR3 spans 15 residues. This CDR3 reads CASSPITDGPYEQYF. Written as DNA, the CDR3 is TGTGCCAGCTCACCAATAACAGACGGGCCCTACGAGCAGTACTTC.

The rearrangement uses TRBV6-1 and TRBJ2-3; TRBD2 agrees at 8 bases. Germline-derived CDR1 and CDR2 are MNHNS and SASEGT. Germline trimming cut 8 bases from V and 4 bases from J; bases unmatched to any gene: 14. The CDR3 extends over 16 amino acids. CDR3 sequence reads: CASENIAGTPPDTQYF. CDR3 in DNA: TGTGCCAGCGAGAATATAGCGGGGACGCCCCCAGATACGCAGTATTTT.

The chain joins TRBV20-1 to TRBJ2-3, with 11 bases lining up with TRBD2. The CDR3 is made up of 15 amino acids. Per the germline V gene, CDR1 is DFQATT and CDR2 is SNEGSKA (reference sequence). The ends lost 6 bases at V and 5 bases at J; junction bases unmatched: 10. The CDR3 DNA sequence: TGCAGTGCCGACGACATAGCGGGGGGGCTAGATACGCAGTATTTT. It yields the protein CSADDIAGGLDTQYF.